This record covers a single TCR beta chain. Its target is unknown. Method: immunoSEQ multiplex PCR; TCRdb's copy keeps in-frame clones and lacks some. The sample yields about 25,000 clones, about 85% seen once. The CDR3 sequence is 14 residues long. Germline values: CDR1 SGDLS, CDR2 YYNGEE. The J segment lost 6 bases and the V segment lost 0 bases, leaving 2 bases of the junction unmatched. This record belongs to a study of OX40 agonist ivuxolimab in advanced cancers. At the level of the study: Intravenous ivuxolimab was administered to patients every 2 weeks at 0.01 to 10 mg/kg. Enrollees could have had prior anti-PD-1, anti-PD-L1 or anti-CTLA-4 therapy, which 30% to 50% had received. Two patients with cutaneous melanoma and one with hepatocellular carcinoma, three in total, showed partial responses.

Notes on the study in general: CD4+ T cells averaged fewer expanded clones than CD8+ T cells.

This TCR was sampled from an adult with an advanced solid tumor such as melanoma, head and neck, liver or kidney cancer. The material sequenced was CD4+ or CD8+ T cells sorted from blood, taken in a trial of the OX40 agonist ivuxolimab. The chain recombines TRBV9 with TRBJ2-2, with TRBD2 matching 7 bases. The CDR3 nucleotides read TGTGCCAGCAGCGTAGAAGCGGGATCCGGGGAGCTGTTTTTT. Translating it yields CASSVEAGSGELFF.